This TCR beta chain was sequenced during a study of shared clonotypes between healthy human individuals. Original analysis: Because ImmunoSEQ provided only junction sequences with no quality scores, the filtering differed. Measured with immunoSEQ multiplex PCR; TCRdb has only the in-frame clones, and not every one. V, J and clone size were drawn from that table, and D and trimming were deduced from the DNA. The data show approximately 500,000 clones, about 72% seen once. J gave up 0 bases and V 8 bases, and 2 bases lay outside the gene matches. The CDR3 is 16 amino acids. Germline V CDR1 and CDR2: SNHLY, FYNNEI. Notes on this clone: Its antigen is unknown.

Findings of the study overall: In having few donors, the study represented limited genetic and exposure-history diversity.

This clonotype was obtained from a woman aged 40 to 49 in good health. Some clones in this sample may be carry-over from other donors' samples. Sequencing used PBMCs. V gene TRBV2 combines with J gene TRBJ2-2, with 14 bases identical to TRBD2. CDR3 protein: CASQGLAGANTGELFF. CDR3 DNA sequence: TGTGCCAGCCAGGGACTAGCGGGAGCGAACACCGGGGAGCTGTTTTTT.